This T cell receptor (beta chain) was sequenced in a study of Ad26.COV2.S vaccination and SARS-CoV-2 variants. Study summary: Enrolled in COV1001, the donor was in the Ad26.COV2.S trial arm, which received the vaccine.

Treatment reported: roughly 20 received Ad26.COV2.S at low or high dose, single or two shots; 5 received placebo; per-sample allocation not given. The samples date from day 63 after the first vaccine or placebo injection. Whoever gave the sample was an adult aged 18-55 years in Boston. In the vaccine, an Ad26 vector expressed the SARS-CoV-2 spike of the Wuhan strain. TCRdb's copy holds only in-frame clones and misses some; the assay was immunoSEQ multiplex PCR. The sample lists some 500,000 clones, approximately 89% occurring once. Points from the study as a whole: It was vaccine recipients, not placebo recipients, who had the higher spike-specific TCR breadth.

This CDR3 comprises 12 residues. V lost 5 bases and J lost 9, with 14 bases in between. CDR1 is MDHEN, CDR2 SYDVKM, per germline. Regarding this clone: Its antigen is not identified.

This receptor was identified in a person between 18 and 59 years old who received the Ad26.COV2.S COVID-19 vaccine or a placebo. Material: peripheral blood, obtained in a trial of Ad26.COV2.S vaccine versus placebo. V and J are TRBV28 and TRBJ2-7; a possible D gene is TRBD2 (7 bases). In DNA form, the CDR3 reads TGTGCCAGCAGTGGGGGGGCCCGCTGGCAGTACTTC. The encoded protein is CASSGGARWQYF. Based on the CDR3 plus reference TRBV28 and TRBJ2-7, the full variable domain is DVKVTQSSRYLVKRTGEKVFLECVQDMDHENMFWYRQDPGLGLRLIYFSYDVKMKEKGDIPEGYSVSREKKERFSLILESASTNQTSMYLCASSGGARWQYFGPGTRLTVT.